This section outlines one TCR beta chain sequence together with its context. The data were obtained in a study of blood T cell repertoires in COVID-19. Study in general: Samples of COVID-19 (acute and convalescent) were obtained from the United States, Italy and Spain. T cells, B-cell-depleted T cells, or PBMCs supplied cDNA or gDNA.

Per the germline V gene, CDR1 is LGHDT and CDR2 is YNNKEL (reference sequence). V was clipped by 0 bases and J by 5 bases, with 7 bases between them. This CDR3 is 13 amino acids long. How the authors handled the data: Estimation of nucleated cell counts relied on the amplification of reference gene primers. The table came from immunoSEQ multiplex PCR; TCRdb's copy has only in-frame clones and leaves some out. V and J calls and clone size are as listed in that table; D and trimming were resolved from the DNA. The table shows 150,000 to 200,000 clones, with about three quarters occurring only once. The J gene is TRBJ2-5, the V gene TRBV3-1 (or the pseudogene TRBV3-2), with D possibly matching TRBD2 (5 bases). The sequence was collected from a woman at least 80 years old with COVID-19, enrolled during active disease. Sequenced material: peripheral blood. The CDR3 loop is CASSQDRGETQYF. The CDR3 bases are TGTGCCAGCAGCCAAGATCGGGGTGAGACCCAGTACTTC.